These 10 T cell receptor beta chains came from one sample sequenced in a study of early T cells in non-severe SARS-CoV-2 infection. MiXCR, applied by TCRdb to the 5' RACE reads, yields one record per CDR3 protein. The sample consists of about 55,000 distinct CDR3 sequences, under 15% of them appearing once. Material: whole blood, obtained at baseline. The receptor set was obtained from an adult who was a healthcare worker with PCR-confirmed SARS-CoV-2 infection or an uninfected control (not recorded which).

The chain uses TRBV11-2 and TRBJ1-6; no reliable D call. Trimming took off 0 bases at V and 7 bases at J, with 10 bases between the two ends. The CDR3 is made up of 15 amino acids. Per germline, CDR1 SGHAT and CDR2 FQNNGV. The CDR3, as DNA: TGTGCCAGCAGCTTAGATAGGCCGGAGAATTCACCCCTCCACTTT. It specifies CASSLDRPENSPLHF.

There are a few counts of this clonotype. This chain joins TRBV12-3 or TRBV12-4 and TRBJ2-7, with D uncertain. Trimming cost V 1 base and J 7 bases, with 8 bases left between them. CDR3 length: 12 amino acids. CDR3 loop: CASSLGTWEQYF. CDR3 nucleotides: TGTGCCAGCAGTTTAGGGACCTGGGAGCAGTACTTC.

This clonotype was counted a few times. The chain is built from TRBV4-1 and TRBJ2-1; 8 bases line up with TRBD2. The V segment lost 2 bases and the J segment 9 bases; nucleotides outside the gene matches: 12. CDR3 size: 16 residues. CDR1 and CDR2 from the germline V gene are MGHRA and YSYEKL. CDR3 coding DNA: TGCGCCAGCAGCCAAAAAGAAGGACTAGCTCGCGGTGAGCAGTTCTTC. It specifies CASSQKEGLARGEQFF.

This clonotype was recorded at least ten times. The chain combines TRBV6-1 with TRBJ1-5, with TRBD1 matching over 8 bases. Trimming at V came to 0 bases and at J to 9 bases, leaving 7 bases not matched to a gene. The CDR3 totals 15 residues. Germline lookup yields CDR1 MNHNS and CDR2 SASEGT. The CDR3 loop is CASSEASRTGRPQHF. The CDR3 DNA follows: TGTGCCAGCAGTGAAGCAAGCAGGACAGGGAGGCCCCAGCATTTT.

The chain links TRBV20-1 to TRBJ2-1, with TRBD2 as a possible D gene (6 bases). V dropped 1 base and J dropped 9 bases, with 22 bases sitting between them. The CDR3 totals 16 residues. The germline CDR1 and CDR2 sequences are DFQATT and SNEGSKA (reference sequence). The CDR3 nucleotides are TGCAGTGCTAGAGTGGGAGGCAGGGCATCCGACAGTGAGCAGTTCTTC. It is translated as CSARVGGRASDSEQFF.

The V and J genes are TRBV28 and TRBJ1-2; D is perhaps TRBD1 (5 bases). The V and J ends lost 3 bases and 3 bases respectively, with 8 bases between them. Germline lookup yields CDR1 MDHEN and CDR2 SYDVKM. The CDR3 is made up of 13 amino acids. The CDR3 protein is CASSFGGYYGYTF. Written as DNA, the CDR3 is TGTGCCAGCAGTTTTGGGGGGTACTATGGCTACACCTTC.

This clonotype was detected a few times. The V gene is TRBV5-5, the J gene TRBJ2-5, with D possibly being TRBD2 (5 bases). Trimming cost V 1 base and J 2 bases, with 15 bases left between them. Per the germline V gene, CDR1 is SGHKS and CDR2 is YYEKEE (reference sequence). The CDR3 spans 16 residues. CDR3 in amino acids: CASSLRGSGGQETQYF. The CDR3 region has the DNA TGTGCCAGCAGCTTGAGAGGGAGCGGAGGACAAGAGACCCAGTACTTC.

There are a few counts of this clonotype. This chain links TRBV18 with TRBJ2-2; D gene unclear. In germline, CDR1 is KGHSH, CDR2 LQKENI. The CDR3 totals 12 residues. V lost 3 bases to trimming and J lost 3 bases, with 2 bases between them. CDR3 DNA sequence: TGTGCCAGCTCACCCGACACCGGGGAGCTGTTTTTT. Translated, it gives CASSPDTGELFF.

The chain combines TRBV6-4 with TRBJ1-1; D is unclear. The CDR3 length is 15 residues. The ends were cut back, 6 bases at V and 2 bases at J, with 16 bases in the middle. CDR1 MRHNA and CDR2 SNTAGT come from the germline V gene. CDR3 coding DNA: TGTGCCAGCAGCAACCGCGGCGGGGTAAACACTGAAGCTTTCTTT. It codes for CASSNRGGVNTEAFF.

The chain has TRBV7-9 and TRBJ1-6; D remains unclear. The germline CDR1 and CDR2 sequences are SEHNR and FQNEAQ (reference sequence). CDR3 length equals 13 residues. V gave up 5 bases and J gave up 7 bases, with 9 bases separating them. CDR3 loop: CASSNAQNSPLHF. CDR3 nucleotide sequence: TGTGCCAGCAGCAACGCACAGAATTCACCCCTCCACTTT.